This TCR beta chain was found in a study of cytomegalovirus exposure and HLA in healthy donors. Study-level points and caveats: Association of approximately 18,000 TCR beta sequences with HLA alleles was found at 0.05 false discovery rate in a later analysis. The study dropped some indistinguishable V segments, TRBV6-2 and TRBV6-3 among them.

Trimming removed 4 bases from V and 4 bases from J; junction bases left unmatched: 7. This CDR3 is built from 15 residues. Germline V gene sequence: CDR1 WNHNN, CDR2 SYGVQD (reference sequence). Worth noting for this clone: Its specificity is unknown.

Vbeta (60) and Jbeta (13) primers were used in the PCR. TCRdb's copy holds only in-frame clones and misses some; the assay was immunoSEQ multiplex PCR. The repertoire holds 110,000 to 150,000 clones, with approximately 78% as singletons. Sequenced: PBMCs. The clonotype comes from a woman aged 18-30 years in good health and CMV-seropositive. V usage is TRBV10-1 and J usage is TRBJ2-3, with 8 bases matching TRBD1. DNA for the CDR3: TGCGCCAGCAGTGTCACAGGGGGAGGACCAGATACGCAGTATTTT. This codes for CASSVTGGGPDTQYF.